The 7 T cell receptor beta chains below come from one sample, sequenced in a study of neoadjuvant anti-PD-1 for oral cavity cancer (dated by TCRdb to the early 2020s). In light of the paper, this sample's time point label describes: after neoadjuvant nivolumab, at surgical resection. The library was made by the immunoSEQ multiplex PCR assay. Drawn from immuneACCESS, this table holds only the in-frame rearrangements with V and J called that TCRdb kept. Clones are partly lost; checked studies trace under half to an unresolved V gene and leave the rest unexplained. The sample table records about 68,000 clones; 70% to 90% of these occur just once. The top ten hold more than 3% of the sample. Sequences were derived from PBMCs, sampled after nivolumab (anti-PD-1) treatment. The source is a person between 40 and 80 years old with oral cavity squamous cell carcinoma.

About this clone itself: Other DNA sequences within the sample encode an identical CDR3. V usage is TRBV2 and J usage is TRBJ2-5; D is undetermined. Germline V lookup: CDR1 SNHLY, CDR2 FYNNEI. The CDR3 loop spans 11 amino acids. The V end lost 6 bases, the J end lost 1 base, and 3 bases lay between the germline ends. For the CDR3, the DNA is TGTGCCAGCAGCCCCCAAGAGACCCAGTACTTC. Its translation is CASSPQETQYF.

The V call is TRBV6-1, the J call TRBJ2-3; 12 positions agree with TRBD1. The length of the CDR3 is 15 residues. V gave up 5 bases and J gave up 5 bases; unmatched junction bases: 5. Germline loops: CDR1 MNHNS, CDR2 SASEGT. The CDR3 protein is CASSHGTGGRDTQYF. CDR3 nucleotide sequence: TGTGCCAGCAGTCATGGGACAGGGGGCCGAGATACGCAGTATTTT.

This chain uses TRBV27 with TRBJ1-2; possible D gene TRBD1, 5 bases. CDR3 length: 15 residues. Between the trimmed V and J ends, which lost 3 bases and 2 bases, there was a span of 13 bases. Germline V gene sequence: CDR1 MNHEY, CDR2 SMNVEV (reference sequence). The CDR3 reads CASSLGPPINYGYTF. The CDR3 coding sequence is TGTGCCAGCAGTTTGGGACCCCCTATCAACTATGGCTACACCTTC.

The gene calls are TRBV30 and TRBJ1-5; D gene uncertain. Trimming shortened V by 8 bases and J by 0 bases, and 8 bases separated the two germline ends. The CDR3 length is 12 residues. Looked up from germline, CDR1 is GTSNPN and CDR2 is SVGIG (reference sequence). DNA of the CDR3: TGTGCCGGCAGCGATAGCAATCAGCCCCAGCATTTT. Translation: CAGSDSNQPQHF.

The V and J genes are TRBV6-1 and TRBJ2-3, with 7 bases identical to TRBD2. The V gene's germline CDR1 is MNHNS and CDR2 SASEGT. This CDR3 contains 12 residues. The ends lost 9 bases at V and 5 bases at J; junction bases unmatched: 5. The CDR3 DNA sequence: TGTGCCAGTAACGGGGGGATAGATACGCAGTATTTT. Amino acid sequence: CASNGGIDTQYF.

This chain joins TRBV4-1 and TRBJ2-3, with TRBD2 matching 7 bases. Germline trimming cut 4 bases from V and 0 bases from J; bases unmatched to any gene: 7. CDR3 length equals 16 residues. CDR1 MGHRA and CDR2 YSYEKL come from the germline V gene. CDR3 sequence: CASSLRLAASTDTQYF. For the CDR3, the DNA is TGCGCCAGCAGCCTCCGACTAGCTGCGAGCACAGATACGCAGTATTTT.

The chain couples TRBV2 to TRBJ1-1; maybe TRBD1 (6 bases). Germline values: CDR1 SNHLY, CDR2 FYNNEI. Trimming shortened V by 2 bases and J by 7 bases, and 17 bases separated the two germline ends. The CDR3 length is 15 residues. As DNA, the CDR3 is TGTGCCAGCAGTGAATCGTCGGGGGCGCGGATTGAAGCTTTCTTT. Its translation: CASSESSGARIEAFF.